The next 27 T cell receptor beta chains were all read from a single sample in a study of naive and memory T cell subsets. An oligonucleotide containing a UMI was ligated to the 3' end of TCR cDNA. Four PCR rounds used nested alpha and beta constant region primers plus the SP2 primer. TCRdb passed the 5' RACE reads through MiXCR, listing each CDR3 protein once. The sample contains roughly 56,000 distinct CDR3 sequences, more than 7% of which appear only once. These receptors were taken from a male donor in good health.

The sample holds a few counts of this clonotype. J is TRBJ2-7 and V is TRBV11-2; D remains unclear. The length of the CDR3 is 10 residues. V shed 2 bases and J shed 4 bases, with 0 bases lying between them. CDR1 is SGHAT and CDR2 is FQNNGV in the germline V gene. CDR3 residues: CASSLYEQYF. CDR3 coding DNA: TGTGCCAGCAGCTTATACGAGCAGTACTTC.

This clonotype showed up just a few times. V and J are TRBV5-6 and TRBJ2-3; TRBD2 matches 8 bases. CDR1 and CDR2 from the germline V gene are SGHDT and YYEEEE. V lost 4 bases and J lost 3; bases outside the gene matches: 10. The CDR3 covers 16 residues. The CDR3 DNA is TGTGCCAGCAGCAGCACCGGGACTAGTAGGACAGATACGCAGTATTTT. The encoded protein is CASSSTGTSRTDTQYF.

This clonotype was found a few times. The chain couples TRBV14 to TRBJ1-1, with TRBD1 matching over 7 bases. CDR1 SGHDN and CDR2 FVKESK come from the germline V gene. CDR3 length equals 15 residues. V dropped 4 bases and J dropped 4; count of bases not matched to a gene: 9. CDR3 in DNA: TGTGCCAGCAGCCCCCAAACAGGGGTGGGCACTGAAGCTTTCTTT. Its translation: CASSPQTGVGTEAFF.

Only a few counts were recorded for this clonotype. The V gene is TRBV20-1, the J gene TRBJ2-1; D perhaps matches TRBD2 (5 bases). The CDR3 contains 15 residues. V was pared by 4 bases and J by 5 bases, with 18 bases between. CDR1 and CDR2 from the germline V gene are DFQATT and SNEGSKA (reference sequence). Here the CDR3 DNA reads TGCAGTGCTACCTGGGTAGCGAAGATGAACAATGAGCAGTTCTTC. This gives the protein CSATWVAKMNNEQFF.

CDR3 DNA sequence: TGCAGCGTAAAGAAGTCTGTCTACGAGCAGTACTTC. Translated: CSVKKSVYEQYF. The chain couples TRBV29-1 to TRBJ2-7; D is uncertain. This CDR3 comprises 12 residues. The germline gives CDR1 SQVTM, CDR2 ANQGSEA. V lost 6 bases and J lost 3, with 12 bases in between.

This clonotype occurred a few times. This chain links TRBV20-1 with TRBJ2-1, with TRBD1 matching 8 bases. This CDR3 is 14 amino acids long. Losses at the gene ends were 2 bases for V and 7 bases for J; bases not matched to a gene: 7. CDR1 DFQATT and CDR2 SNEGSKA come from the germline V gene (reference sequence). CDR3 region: CSARPLDRENEQFF. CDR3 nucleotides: TGCAGTGCTAGACCATTGGACAGGGAGAATGAGCAGTTCTTC.

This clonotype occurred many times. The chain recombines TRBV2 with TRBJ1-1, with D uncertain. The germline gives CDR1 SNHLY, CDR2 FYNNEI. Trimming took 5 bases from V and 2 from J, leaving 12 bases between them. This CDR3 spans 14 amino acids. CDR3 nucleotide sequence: TGTGCCAGCAGTACCGAAACTCGAAACACTGAAGCTTTCTTT. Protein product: CASSTETRNTEAFF.

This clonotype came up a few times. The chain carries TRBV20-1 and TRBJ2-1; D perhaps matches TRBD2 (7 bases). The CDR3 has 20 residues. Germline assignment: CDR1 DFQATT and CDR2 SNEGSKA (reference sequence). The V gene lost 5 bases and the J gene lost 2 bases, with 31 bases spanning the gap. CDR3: CSAVSRVGGGPFWTYNEQFF. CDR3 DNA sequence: TGCAGTGCTGTCTCAAGGGTGGGGGGGGGCCCCTTTTGGACCTACAATGAGCAGTTCTTC.

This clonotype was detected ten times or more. The CDR3 spells CASSYARGGETQYF. The CDR3 DNA is TGTGCCAGCAGTTACGCTCGGGGCGGAGAGACCCAGTACTTC. This chain uses TRBV6-2 or TRBV6-3 with TRBJ2-5; D tentatively fits TRBD1 or TRBD2 (5 bases each). CDR1 is MNHEY, CDR2 SVGEGT, per germline. The CDR3 totals 14 residues. V was shortened by 2 bases and J by 4 bases, with 11 bases between the two germline ends.

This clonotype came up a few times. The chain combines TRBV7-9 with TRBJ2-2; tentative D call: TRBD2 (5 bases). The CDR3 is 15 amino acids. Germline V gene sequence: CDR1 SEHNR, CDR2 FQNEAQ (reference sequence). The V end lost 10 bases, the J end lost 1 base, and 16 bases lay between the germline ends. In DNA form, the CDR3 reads TGTGCCACCCGGTCTCTGACTAAGAACACCGGGGAGCTGTTTTTT. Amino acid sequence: CATRSLTKNTGELFF.

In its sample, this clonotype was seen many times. CDR3 nucleotide sequence: TGTGCCAGCACTCCTTTTTTCCAAACAGGGCTAGCGGATAGCACAGATACGCAGTATTTT. The encoded protein is CASTPFFQTGLADSTDTQYF. V is TRBV6-5 and J is TRBJ2-3; possible D gene TRBD2, 7 bases. Germline CDR1 reads MNHEY; CDR2 reads SVGAGI. Between the trimmed V and J ends, which lost 7 bases and 0 bases, there was a span of 29 bases. This CDR3 spans 20 amino acids.

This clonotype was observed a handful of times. This chain's CDR3 is CASRWTVNTGELFF. The DNA of the CDR3 is TGTGCCAGCAGATGGACAGTGAACACCGGGGAGCTGTTTTTT. The chain links TRBV6-1 to TRBJ2-2, with a possible D match to TRBD1 (6 bases). The CDR3 consists of 14 residues. Germline V gene data show CDR1 as MNHNS and CDR2 as SASEGT. V was shortened by 6 bases and J by 1 base, with 9 bases between the two germline ends.

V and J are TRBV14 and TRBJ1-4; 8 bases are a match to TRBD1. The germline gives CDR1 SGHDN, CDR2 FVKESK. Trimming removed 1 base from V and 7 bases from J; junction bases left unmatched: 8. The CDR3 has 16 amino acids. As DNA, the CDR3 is TGTGCCAGCAGCCAAGTCTCGGACAGGGTTGGTGAAAAACTGTTTTTT. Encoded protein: CASSQVSDRVGEKLFF. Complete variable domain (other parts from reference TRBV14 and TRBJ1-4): EAGVTQFPSHSVIEKGQTVTLRCDPISGHDNLYWYRRVMGKEIKFLLHFVKESKQDESGMPNNRFLAERTGGTYSTLKVQPAELEDSGVYFCASSQVSDRVGEKLFFGSGTQLSVL.

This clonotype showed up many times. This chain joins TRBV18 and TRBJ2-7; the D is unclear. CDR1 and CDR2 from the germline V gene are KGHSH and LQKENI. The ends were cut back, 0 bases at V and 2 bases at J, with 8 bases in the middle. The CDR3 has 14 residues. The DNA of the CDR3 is TGTGCCAGCTCACCACCGACGGCTACCTACGAGCAGTACTTC. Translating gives CASSPPTATYEQYF.

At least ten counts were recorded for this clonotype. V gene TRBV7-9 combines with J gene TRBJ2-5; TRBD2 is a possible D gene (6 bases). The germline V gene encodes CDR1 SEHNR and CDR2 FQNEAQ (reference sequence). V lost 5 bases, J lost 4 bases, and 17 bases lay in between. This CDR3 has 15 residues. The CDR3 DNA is TGTGCCAGCAGCCGAAACTTTGGGGGGTTAGAGACCCAGTACTTC. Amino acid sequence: CASSRNFGGLETQYF. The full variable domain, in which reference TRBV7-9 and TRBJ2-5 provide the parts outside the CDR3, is DTGVSQNPRHKITKRGQNVTFRCDPISEHNRLYWYRQTLGQGPEFLTYFQNEAQLEKSRLLSDRFSAERPKGSFSTLEIQRTEQGDSAMYLCASSRNFGGLETQYFGPGTRLLVL.

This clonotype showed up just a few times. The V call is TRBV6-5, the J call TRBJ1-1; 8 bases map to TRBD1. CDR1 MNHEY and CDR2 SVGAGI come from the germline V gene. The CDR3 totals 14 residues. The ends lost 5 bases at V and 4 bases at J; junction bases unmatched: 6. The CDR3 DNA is TGTGCCAGCAGTCGACAGGGGACAGGCACTGAAGCTTTCTTT. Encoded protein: CASSRQGTGTEAFF.

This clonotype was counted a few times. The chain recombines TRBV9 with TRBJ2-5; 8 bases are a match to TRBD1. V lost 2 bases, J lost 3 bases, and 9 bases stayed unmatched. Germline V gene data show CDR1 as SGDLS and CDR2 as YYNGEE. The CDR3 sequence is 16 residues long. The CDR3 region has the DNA TGTGCCAGCAGCGTTGGGGGTACAGGGGGAAAAGAGACCCAGTACTTC. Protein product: CASSVGGTGGKETQYF.

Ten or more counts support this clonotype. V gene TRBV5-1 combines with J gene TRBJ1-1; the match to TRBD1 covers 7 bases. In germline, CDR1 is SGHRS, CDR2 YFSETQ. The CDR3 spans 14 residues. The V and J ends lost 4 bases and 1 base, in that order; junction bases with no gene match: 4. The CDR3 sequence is CASSPWTGNTEAFF. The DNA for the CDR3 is TGCGCCAGCAGCCCCTGGACAGGGAACACTGAAGCTTTCTTT.

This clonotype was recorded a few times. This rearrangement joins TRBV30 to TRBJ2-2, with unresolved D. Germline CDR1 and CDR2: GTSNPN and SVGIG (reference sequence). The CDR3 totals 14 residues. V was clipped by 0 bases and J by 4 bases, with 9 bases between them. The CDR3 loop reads CAWSVLAFTGELFF. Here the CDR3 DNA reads TGTGCCTGGAGTGTACTTGCCTTCACCGGGGAGCTGTTTTTT.

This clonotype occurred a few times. The CDR3 DNA reads as TGTGCCAGCAGTTTCTTAGGGATCCGGGACAGCCTGAACACTGAAGCTTTCTTT. It yields the protein CASSFLGIRDSLNTEAFF. This rearrangement joins TRBV12-3 or TRBV12-4 to TRBJ1-1; 7 nucleotides match TRBD1. The CDR3 totals 18 residues. V lost 3 bases to trimming and J lost 0 bases; unmatched junction nucleotides: 13.

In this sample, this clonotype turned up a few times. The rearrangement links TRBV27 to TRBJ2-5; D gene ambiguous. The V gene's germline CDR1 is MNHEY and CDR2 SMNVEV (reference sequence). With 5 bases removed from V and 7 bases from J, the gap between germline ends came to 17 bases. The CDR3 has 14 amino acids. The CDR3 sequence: CASSLRTASGTQYF. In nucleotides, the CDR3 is TGTGCCAGCAGTCTCCGGACCGCCTCGGGGACCCAGTACTTC.

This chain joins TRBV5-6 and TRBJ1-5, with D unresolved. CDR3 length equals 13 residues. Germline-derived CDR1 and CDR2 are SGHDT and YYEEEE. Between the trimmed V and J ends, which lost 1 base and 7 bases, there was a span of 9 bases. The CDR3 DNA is TGTGCCAGCAGCTTGAGGGTTGGCCAGCCCCAGCATTTT. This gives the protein CASSLRVGQPQHF.

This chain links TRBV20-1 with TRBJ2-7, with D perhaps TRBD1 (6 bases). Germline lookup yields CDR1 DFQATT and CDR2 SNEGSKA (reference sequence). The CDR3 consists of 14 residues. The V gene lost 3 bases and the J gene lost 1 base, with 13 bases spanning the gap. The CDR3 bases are TGCAGTGCTAGCATCAGGGGCTTATCCTACGAGCAGTACTTC. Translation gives CSASIRGLSYEQYF.

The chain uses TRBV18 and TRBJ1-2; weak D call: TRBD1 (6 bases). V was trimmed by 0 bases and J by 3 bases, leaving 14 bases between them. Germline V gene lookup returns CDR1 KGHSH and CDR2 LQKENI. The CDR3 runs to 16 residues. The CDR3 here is CASSPPGTGLDYGYTF. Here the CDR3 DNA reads TGTGCCAGCTCACCACCGGGAACAGGGCTTGACTATGGCTACACCTTC. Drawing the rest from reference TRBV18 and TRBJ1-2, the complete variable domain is NAGVMQNPRHLVRRRGQEARLRCSPMKGHSHVYWYRQLPEEGLKFMVYLQKENIIDESGMPKERFSAEFPKEGPSILRIQQVVRGDSAAYFCASSPPGTGLDYGYTFGSGTRLTVV.

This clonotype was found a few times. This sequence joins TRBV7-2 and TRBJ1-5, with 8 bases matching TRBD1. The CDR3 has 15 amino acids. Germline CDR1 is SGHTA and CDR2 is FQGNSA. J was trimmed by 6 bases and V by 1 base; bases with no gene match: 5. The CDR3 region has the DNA TGTGCCAGCAGCTTAGGGCAGGGGGCGGGTCAGCCCCAGCATTTT. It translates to CASSLGQGAGQPQHF.

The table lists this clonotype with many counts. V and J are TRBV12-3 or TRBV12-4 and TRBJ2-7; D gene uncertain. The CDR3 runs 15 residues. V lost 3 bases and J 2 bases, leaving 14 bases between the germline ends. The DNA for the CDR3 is TGTGCCAGCAGTTTCCCACCGTCCGGACCCTACGAGCAGTACTTC. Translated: CASSFPPSGPYEQYF.

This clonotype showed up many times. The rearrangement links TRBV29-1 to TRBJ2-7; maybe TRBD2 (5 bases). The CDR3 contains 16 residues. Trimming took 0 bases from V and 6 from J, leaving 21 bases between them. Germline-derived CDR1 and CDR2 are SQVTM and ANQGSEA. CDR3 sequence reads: CSVEDGPGMAYGEQYF. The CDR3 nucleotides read TGCAGCGTTGAAGATGGTCCGGGGATGGCGTACGGCGAGCAGTACTTC.